Here is one T cell receptor (beta chain) with its context. Its matching antigen is unknown. Each CDR3 protein gets one entry in TCRdb, which reprocessed the 5' RACE reads and gives no DNA. This repertoire includes about 380,000 distinct CDR3 sequences. The sample belongs to a study of T cells expressing NK-cell markers. Study at large: All TCR beta repertoires analysed originated from sorted CD3+CD56+NKG2C+, CD3+CD56+NKG2C- and CD3+CD56-NKG2C+ T cells. In the group of eight sequenced donors, seven were HCMV-seropositive and one was seronegative. Study-wide points: It was still unclear whether expanded NKG2C+ T cell clones were HCMV specific. Several donors showed these clonotypes also leading the CD3+CD56-NKG2C+ fraction.

The CDR3 is made up of 15 amino acids. The germline V gene has CDR1 ENHRY and CDR2 SYGVKD. The V call is TRBV10-3, the J call TRBJ1-5; TCRdb returns TRBD1, unconfirmable since there is no DNA. The source material was blood T cells: a sorted CD56 or NKG2C T cell subset, CD4+ or CD8+ T cells, or bulk PBMC T cells (not recorded which). The receptor comes from a man aged 18-70 years in good health. CDR3 in amino acids: CAISGGQGSNQPQHF.